Listed here are 8 T cell receptor beta chains from one sample, sequenced in a study of T cell responses to AZD1222 COVID-19 vaccine (dated by TCRdb to 2020 to 2022). The meaning of the sample's time point label: baseline before first vaccination. The library was made by the immunoSEQ multiplex PCR assay. TCRdb re-hosts the immuneACCESS table, in-frame sequences only. Its copies lack some clones; in the studies checked, an unresolved V gene accounts for under half of them, and the cause for the rest is not known. This sample is represented by about 180,000 clones; almost 90% of them were singletons. Less than 0.55% of the sample is held by the ten biggest clonotypes. This material consisted of peripheral blood, taken on day 0 of AZD1222 vaccination. The receptors originated from an adult in good health.

The chain has TRBV30 and TRBJ2-7; D gene ambiguous. CDR3 length: 12 residues. CDR1 is GTSNPN, CDR2 SVGIG, per germline (reference sequence). The V end was cut by 0 bases, the J end by 0 bases, with 3 bases between. DNA for the CDR3: TGTGCCTGGAGTGTACTCTCCTACGAGCAGTACTTC. It translates to CAWSVLSYEQYF. The full variable domain, its missing parts supplied by reference TRBV30 and TRBJ2-7, is SQTIHQWPATLVQPVGSPLSLECTVEGTSNPNLYWYRQAAGRGLQLLFYSVGIGQISSEVPQNLSASRPQDRQFILSSKKLLLSDSGFYLCAWSVLSYEQYFGPGTRLTVT.

This clone was counted a single time. V gene TRBV5-7 combines with J gene TRBJ1-2; TRBD1 is a possible D gene (5 bases). TRBV5-7 is designated an ORF whose function remains uncertain. V lost 2 bases to trimming and J lost 8 bases, with 13 bases between them. The CDR3 has 13 amino acids. The CDR3 loop is CASSFSGGGGYTF. CDR3 bases: TGTGCCAGCAGCTTCTCCGGGGGGGGAGGCTACACCTTC.

For the CDR3, the DNA is TGTGCCAGCACCCAGAATAATAATTCACCCCTCCACTTT. This sequence encodes CASTQNNNSPLHF. The chain combines TRBV7-9 with TRBJ1-6; no clear D gene. The V end was cut by 7 bases, the J end by 5 bases, with 9 bases between. This CDR3 region has 13 residues. Germline values: CDR1 SEHNR, CDR2 FQNEAQ (reference sequence).

The gene calls are TRBV5-1 and TRBJ1-3, with D unresolved. The CDR3 runs to 15 residues. V lost 4 bases and J lost 2, with 13 bases in between. CDR1 is SGHRS and CDR2 is YFSETQ in the germline V gene. The CDR3 region is CASSQRMNTGNTIYF. As DNA, the CDR3 is TGCGCCAGCAGCCAGAGGATGAACACTGGAAACACCATATATTTT.

The chain has TRBV6-5 and TRBJ1-6, with 8 bases that match TRBD1. V trimming: 2 bases; J trimming: 11 bases; junction bases outside the gene matches: 5. Germline V CDR1 and CDR2: MNHEY, SVGAGI. The CDR3 sequence is 14 residues long. CDR3 in DNA: TGTGCCAGCAGTTACCAGGGGGCAAATGCACCCCTCCACTTT. Translation: CASSYQGANAPLHF.

Of note for this clone: An end of the junction differs from the germline gene, which may be a read error. CDR3 sequence (DNA): TGTGCTAGCAGCTTAGAACTAGTCACCTACAATGAGCAGTTCTTC. This encodes CASSLELVTYNEQFF. V and J are TRBV7-7 and TRBJ2-1; a weak D match, TRBD2 (5 bases). The CDR3 extends over 15 amino acids. Germline V lookup: CDR1 SSHAT, CDR2 FNYEAQ (reference sequence).

The rearrangement links TRBV3-1 (or the pseudogene TRBV3-2) to TRBJ2-3; 8 bases are a match to TRBD2. CDR1 is LGHDT, CDR2 YNNKEL, per germline (reference sequence). The CDR3 sequence is 15 residues long. J lost 3 bases, V lost 2 bases, and 4 bases had no gene match. The CDR3 protein is CASSQQSGSTDTQYF. The CDR3 DNA reads TGTGCCAGCAGCCAACAAAGCGGGAGTACAGATACGCAGTATTTT.

The V gene is TRBV18, the J gene TRBJ1-5; D ambiguous. Germline CDR1 reads KGHSH; CDR2 reads LQKENI. The CDR3 is made up of 17 amino acids. With 1 base removed from V and 2 bases from J, the gap between germline ends came to 15 bases. CDR3 region: CASSPQYAGVGNQPQHF. The CDR3 nucleotides read TGTGCCAGCTCACCACAGTACGCCGGAGTGGGCAATCAGCCCCAGCATTTT. The whole variable domain, filled in from reference TRBV18 and TRBJ1-5, reads NAGVMQNPRHLVRRRGQEARLRCSPMKGHSHVYWYRQLPEEGLKFMVYLQKENIIDESGMPKERFSAEFPKEGPSILRIQQVVRGDSAAYFCASSPQYAGVGNQPQHFGDGTRLSIL.